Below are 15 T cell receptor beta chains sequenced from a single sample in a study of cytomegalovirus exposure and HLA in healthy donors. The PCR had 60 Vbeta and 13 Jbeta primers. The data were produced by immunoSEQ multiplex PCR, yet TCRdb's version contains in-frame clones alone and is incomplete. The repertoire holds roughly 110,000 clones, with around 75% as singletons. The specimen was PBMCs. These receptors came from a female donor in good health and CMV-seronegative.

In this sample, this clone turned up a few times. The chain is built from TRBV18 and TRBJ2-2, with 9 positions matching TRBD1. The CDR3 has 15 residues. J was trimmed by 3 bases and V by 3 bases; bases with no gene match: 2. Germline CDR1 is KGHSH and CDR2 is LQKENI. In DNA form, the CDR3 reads TGTGCCAGCTCACCCACAGGGGGCTACACCGGGGAGCTGTTTTTT. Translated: CASSPTGGYTGELFF.

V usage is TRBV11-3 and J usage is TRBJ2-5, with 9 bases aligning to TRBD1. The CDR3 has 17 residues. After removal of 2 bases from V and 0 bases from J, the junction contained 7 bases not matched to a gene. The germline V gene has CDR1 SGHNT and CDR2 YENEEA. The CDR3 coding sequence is TGTGCCAGCAGCTTATCCTACCGGGACAGGGACCAAGAGACCCAGTACTTC. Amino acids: CASSLSYRDRDQETQYF.

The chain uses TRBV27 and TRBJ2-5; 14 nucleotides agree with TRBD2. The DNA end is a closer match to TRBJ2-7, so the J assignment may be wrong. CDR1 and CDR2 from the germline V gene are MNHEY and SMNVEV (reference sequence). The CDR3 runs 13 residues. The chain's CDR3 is CARTSGRAYEQYF. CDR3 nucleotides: TGTGCCAGGACTAGCGGGAGGGCCTACGAGCAGTACTTC.

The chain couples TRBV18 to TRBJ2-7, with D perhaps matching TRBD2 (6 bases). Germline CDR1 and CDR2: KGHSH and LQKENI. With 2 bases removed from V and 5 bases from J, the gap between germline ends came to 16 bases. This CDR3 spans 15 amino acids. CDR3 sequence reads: CASSPEGSGDHEQYF. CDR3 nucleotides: TGTGCCAGCTCACCAGAAGGGTCGGGAGATCACGAGCAGTACTTC.

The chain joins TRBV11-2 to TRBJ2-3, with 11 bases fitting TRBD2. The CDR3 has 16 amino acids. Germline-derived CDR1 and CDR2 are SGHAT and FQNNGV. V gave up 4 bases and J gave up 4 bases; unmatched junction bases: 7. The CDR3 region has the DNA TGTGCCAGCAGCTCAGTTAGCGGGAGGGCGTCAGATACGCAGTATTTT. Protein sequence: CASSSVSGRASDTQYF.

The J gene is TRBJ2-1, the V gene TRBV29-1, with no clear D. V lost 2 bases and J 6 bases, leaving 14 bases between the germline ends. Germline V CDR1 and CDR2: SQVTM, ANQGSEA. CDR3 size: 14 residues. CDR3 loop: CSVEHAGLSNEQFF. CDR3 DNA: TGCAGCGTTGAACACGCAGGCCTCTCCAATGAGCAGTTCTTC.

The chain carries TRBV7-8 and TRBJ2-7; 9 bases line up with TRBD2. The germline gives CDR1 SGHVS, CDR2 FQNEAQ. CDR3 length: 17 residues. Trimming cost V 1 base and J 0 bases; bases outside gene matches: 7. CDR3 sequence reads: CASSLGILAGASYEQYF. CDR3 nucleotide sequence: TGTGCCAGCAGCTTAGGTATACTAGCGGGCGCCTCCTACGAGCAGTACTTC.

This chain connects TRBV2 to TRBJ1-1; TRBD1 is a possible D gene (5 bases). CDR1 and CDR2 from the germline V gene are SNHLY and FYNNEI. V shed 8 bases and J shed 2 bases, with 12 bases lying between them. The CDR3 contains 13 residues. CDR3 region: CASLPGVNTEAFF. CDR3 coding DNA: TGTGCCAGCTTGCCGGGGGTCAACACTGAAGCTTTCTTT.

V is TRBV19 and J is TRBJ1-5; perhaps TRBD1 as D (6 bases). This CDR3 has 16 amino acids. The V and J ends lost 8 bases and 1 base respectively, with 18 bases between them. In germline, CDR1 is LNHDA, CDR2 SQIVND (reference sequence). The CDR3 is CASRIWGRESNQPQHF. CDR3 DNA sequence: TGTGCCAGTCGGATCTGGGGGCGCGAAAGCAATCAGCCCCAGCATTTT.

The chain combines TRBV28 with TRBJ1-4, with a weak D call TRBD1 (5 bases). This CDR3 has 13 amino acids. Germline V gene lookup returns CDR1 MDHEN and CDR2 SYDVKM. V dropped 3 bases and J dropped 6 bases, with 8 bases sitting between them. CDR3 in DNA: TGTGCCAGCAGTTTGGCAGGGTATGAAAAACTGTTTTTT. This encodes CASSLAGYEKLFF.

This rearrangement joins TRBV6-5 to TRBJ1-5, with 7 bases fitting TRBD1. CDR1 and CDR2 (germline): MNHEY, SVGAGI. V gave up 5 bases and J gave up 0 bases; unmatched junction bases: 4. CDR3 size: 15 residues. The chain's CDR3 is CASSRQGYSNQPQHF. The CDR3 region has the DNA TGTGCCAGCAGTCGACAGGGTTATAGCAATCAGCCCCAGCATTTT.

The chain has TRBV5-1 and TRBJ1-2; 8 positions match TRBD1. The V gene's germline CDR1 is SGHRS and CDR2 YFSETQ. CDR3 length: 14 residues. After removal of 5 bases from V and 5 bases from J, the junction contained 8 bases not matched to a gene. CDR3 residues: CASSGTGTSYGYTF. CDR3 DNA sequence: TGCGCCAGCAGTGGGACAGGCACAAGTTATGGCTACACCTTC.

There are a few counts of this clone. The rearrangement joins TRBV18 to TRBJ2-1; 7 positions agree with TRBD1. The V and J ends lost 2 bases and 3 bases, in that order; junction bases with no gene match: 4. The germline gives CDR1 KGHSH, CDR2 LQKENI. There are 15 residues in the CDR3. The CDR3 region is CASSPSTGNYNEQFF. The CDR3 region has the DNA TGTGCCAGCTCACCATCGACAGGGAACTACAATGAGCAGTTCTTC.

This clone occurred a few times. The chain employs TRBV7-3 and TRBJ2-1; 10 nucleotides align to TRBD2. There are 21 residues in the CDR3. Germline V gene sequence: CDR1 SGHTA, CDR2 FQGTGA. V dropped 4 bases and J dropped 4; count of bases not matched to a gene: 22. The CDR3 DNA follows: TGTGCCAGCAGCTCTCCTCGGCGGGGTAGCGGGAGGTCTGGGAAGTACAATGAGCAGTTCTTC. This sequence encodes CASSSPRRGSGRSGKYNEQFF.

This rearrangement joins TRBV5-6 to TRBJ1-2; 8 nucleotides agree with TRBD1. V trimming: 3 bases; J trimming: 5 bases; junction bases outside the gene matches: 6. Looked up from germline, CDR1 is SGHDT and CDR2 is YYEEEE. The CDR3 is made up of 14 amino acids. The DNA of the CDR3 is TGTGCCAGCAGCTCGACAGGGGTAGGATATGGCTACACCTTC. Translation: CASSSTGVGYGYTF.